The 9 T cell receptor beta chains given below trace back to one sample, sequenced in a study of cytomegalovirus exposure and HLA in healthy donors. Here immunoSEQ multiplex PCR was the method, and the copy in TCRdb shows in-frame clones only, minus some. The table shows under 300,000 clones, with 80% to 90% occurring only once. Material: PBMCs. These TCRs come from a woman between 18 and 29 years old in good health and CMV-seronegative.

J is TRBJ2-7 and V is TRBV7-2; possibly TRBD1 for D (7 bases). There are 17 residues in the CDR3. Trimming took off 5 bases at V and 1 base at J, with 21 bases between the two ends. Germline loops: CDR1 SGHTA, CDR2 FQGNSA. As DNA, the CDR3 is TGTGCCAGCAGCCCCAAGCGTAAGGGGGCGGGGTCCTACGAGCAGTACTTC. Encoded protein: CASSPKRKGAGSYEQYF.

The rearrangement uses TRBV15 and TRBJ2-5; D not certain. V shed 3 bases and J shed 2 bases, with 7 bases lying between them. Germline CDR1 LNHNV, CDR2 YYDKDF (reference sequence). The CDR3 runs 13 residues. Here the CDR3 reads CATSSYSQETQYF. The CDR3, as DNA: TGTGCCACCAGCAGTTACTCTCAAGAGACCCAGTACTTC.

The chain couples TRBV6-1 to TRBJ1-2; tentative D call: TRBD1 (6 bases). The germline V gene has CDR1 MNHNS and CDR2 SASEGT. The CDR3 covers 15 residues. The V end lost 0 bases, the J end lost 2 bases, and 10 bases lay between the germline ends. Here the CDR3 DNA reads TGTGCCAGCAGTGAAGCAGGGACACTCAACTATGGCTACACCTTC. Translating gives CASSEAGTLNYGYTF.

This clone appeared once. The V and J genes are TRBV2 and TRBJ2-5, with a tentative D call TRBD1 (6 bases). Germline CDR1 and CDR2: SNHLY and FYNNEI. CDR3 length: 13 residues. The V gene lost 9 bases and the J gene lost 2 bases, with 13 bases spanning the gap. The chain's CDR3 is CARKRTAQETQYF. Here the CDR3 DNA reads TGTGCCAGGAAAAGGACAGCTCAAGAGACCCAGTACTTC.

V is TRBV7-6 and J is TRBJ2-7; D not resolved. CDR1 SGHVS and CDR2 FNYEAQ come from the germline V gene. The CDR3 totals 16 residues. Trimming stripped 7 bases from V and 3 bases from J, with 22 bases between. The chain's CDR3 is CASIHPERARYYEQYF. CDR3 nucleotide sequence: TGTGCCAGCATCCACCCGGAGAGAGCGCGGTACTACGAGCAGTACTTC.

The gene calls are TRBV4-3 and TRBJ1-2; 9 nucleotides line up with TRBD1. CDR3 size: 16 residues. Unmatched junction bases numbered 5, after V lost 1 base and J lost 2 bases. CDR1 is LGHNA, CDR2 YSLEER, per germline. The CDR3 coding sequence is TGCGCCAGCAGCCAAGCGGGGGGACAGGGAAACTATGGCTACACCTTC. Translating gives CASSQAGGQGNYGYTF.

This clone was found once. The rearrangement joins TRBV30 to TRBJ2-1; weak D call: TRBD2 (6 bases). The V end lost 0 bases, the J end lost 4 bases, and 10 bases lay between the germline ends. There are 14 residues in the CDR3. Germline CDR1 reads GTSNPN; CDR2 reads SVGIG (reference sequence). The CDR3 is CAWSVFSGYNEQFF. The CDR3 coding sequence is TGTGCCTGGAGTGTATTTAGCGGTTACAATGAGCAGTTCTTC. Supplemented by reference TRBV30 and TRBJ2-1, the full variable domain reads SQTIHQWPATLVQPVGSPLSLECTVEGTSNPNLYWYRQAAGRGLQLLFYSVGIGQISSEVPQNLSASRPQDRQFILSSKKLLLSDSGFYLCAWSVFSGYNEQFFGPGTRLTVL.

The CDR3 bases are TGTGCCAGCTCACCCCTCGAGGGTCAGCCCCAGCATTTT. Protein: CASSPLEGQPQHF. The rearrangement uses TRBV18 and TRBJ1-5; unclear D gene. CDR3 length: 13 residues. The V end was cut by 3 bases, the J end by 6 bases, with 9 bases between. Germline values: CDR1 KGHSH, CDR2 LQKENI.

The genes are TRBV5-4 and TRBJ1-1; no reliable D call. CDR1 is SGHNT, CDR2 YYREEE, per germline (reference sequence). The CDR3 is 15 residues long. Deletions cut 4 bases from V and 5 bases from J, with 18 bases between. Here the CDR3 DNA reads TGTGCCAGCAGCCCCGATCTACGGGTTCGGACTGAAGCTTTCTTT. Protein sequence: CASSPDLRVRTEAFF.